The rows below give T cell receptor beta chains drawn from one sample of a study of T cells in localized non-small cell lung cancer. Profiling relied on immunoSEQ multiplex PCR, and the TCRdb table lists in-frame clones only, not all of them. The profile shows about 39,000 clones, about 85% of them singletons. The specimen was PBMCs, collected before any cancer treatment. These receptors originate from a woman between 35 and 75 years old with stage II squamous cell lung carcinoma. CDR3s include the opening cysteine and the closing phenylalanine or tryptophan. A D gene is named only where the DNA matches it firmly. Size values are once, few and many counts, or a class for expanded clones, and some rows have none.

j_call	clone_size	d_call	v_call	cdr3_length	cdr3_aa	cdr3_nt
TRBJ2-2	NA	NA	TRBV9	15	CASSYGHLNTGELFF	TGTGCCAGCAGCTATGGACACCTGAACACCGGGGAGCTGTTTTTT
TRBJ1-2	NA	NA	TRBV6-6	14	CASSYSEVRYGYTF	TGTGCCAGCAGTTACTCAGAAGTTCGCTATGGCTACACCTTC
TRBJ1-5	NA	NA	TRBV10-3	15	CAISDSGHFNQPQHF	TGTGCCATCAGTGACTCGGGACATTTCAATCAGCCCCAGCATTTT
TRBJ2-7	NA	TRBD1	TRBV28	15	CASSERDREAEGQYF	TGTGCCAGCAGCGAGCGGGACAGGGAGGCGGAGGGGCAGTACTTC
TRBJ2-4	few	TRBD1	TRBV5-6	14	CASRAGTGLNIQYF	TGTGCCAGCAGGGCCGGGACAGGGTTAAACATTCAGTACTTC
TRBJ2-3	few	NA	TRBV11-2	17	CASSLITDGESTDTQYF	TGTGCCAGCAGCCTCATCACCGACGGGGAAAGCACAGATACGCAGTATTTT
TRBJ2-2	NA	NA	TRBV6-5	14	CASRGVANTGELFF	TGTGCCAGCAGGGGAGTGGCGAACACCGGGGAGCTGTTTTTT
TRBJ1-2	NA	NA	TRBV11-2	14	CASSSQMAVYGYTF	TGTGCCAGCAGCTCGCAAATGGCCGTCTATGGCTACACCTTC
TRBJ1-5	NA	NA	TRBV7-9	16	CASSLGGRGGNQPQHF	TGTGCCAGCAGCTTAGGAGGCAGGGGAGGCAATCAGCCCCAGCATTTT
TRBJ1-6	few	NA	TRBV10-3	15	CAIGGLGGNNSPLHF	TGTGCCATCGGGGGTCTAGGAGGGAATAATTCACCCCTCCACTTT
TRBJ2-5	NA	NA	TRBV7-2	15	CASSKGTDFRETQYF	TGTGCCAGCAGCAAGGGGACCGACTTTAGGGAGACCCAGTACTTC
TRBJ2-1	NA	NA	TRBV9	12	CASKFGGDEQFF	TGTGCCAGCAAGTTCGGGGGAGATGAGCAGTTCTTC
TRBJ1-5	NA	NA	TRBV4-2	16	CASSQDGGRSNQPQHF	TGTGCCAGCAGCCAAGATGGGGGCCGTAGCAATCAGCCCCAGCATTTT
TRBJ2-3	NA	NA	TRBV7-2	14	CASSLERGTDTQYF	TGTGCCAGCAGCTTGGAGCGGGGCACAGATACGCAGTATTTT
TRBJ1-2	NA	NA	TRBV28	12	CASSSTDNGYTF	TGTGCCAGCAGTTCTACAGACAATGGCTACACCTTC
TRBJ2-7	NA	NA	TRBV7-9	13	CASSLDTYYEQYF	TGTGCCAGCAGCCTGGACACTTACTACGAGCAGTACTTC
TRBJ1-1	NA	NA	TRBV7-2	15	CASSFGVTDRSEAFF	TGTGCCAGCAGCTTCGGGGTGACAGATAGATCTGAAGCTTTCTTT
TRBJ1-6	NA	NA	TRBV28	18	CASSLSVAGSSYNSPLHF	TGTGCCAGCAGTTTATCAGTGGCAGGGAGCTCCTATAATTCACCCCTCCACTTT
TRBJ2-2	NA	NA	TRBV7-9	18	CASSLSIIRTVDTGELFF	TGTGCCAGCAGCTTATCCATTATCCGGACGGTCGACACCGGGGAGCTGTTTTTT
TRBJ2-3	NA	NA	TRBV7-2	15	CASSQTGNLIDTQYF	TGTGCCAGCAGCCAGACCGGGAATTTGATAGATACGCAGTATTTT
TRBJ2-5	NA	TRBD1	TRBV10-3	15	CAISESGWTGFAQYF	TGTGCCATCAGTGAGTCGGGGTGGACAGGGTTCGCCCAGTACTTC
TRBJ1-2	once	NA	TRBV27	17	CASSLRLGRGANYGYTF	TGTGCCAGCAGTTTAAGGCTCGGGAGGGGAGCTAACTATGGCTACACCTTC
TRBJ2-7	NA	NA	TRBV7-9	13	CASSFDGSYEQYF	TGTGCCAGCAGCTTCGACGGCTCCTACGAGCAGTACTTC
TRBJ2-3	once	NA	TRBV7-2	14	CASSFGSSPNTQYF	TGTGCCAGCAGCTTCGGTTCTAGCCCGAATACGCAGTATTTT
TRBJ1-3	NA	TRBD1	TRBV10-3	16	CAISAAGGGGGNTIYF	TGTGCCATCAGCGCCGCAGGGGGCGGGGGAGGAAACACCATATATTTT
TRBJ1-2	NA	TRBD1	TRBV7-9	13	CASSFRQGDGYTF	TGTGCCAGCAGCTTCCGACAGGGGGATGGCTACACCTTC
TRBJ2-1	NA	TRBD1	TRBV28	16	CASSLAGTGSYNEQFF	TGTGCCAGCAGTCTTGCCGGGACAGGATCCTACAATGAGCAGTTCTTC
TRBJ2-6	NA	NA	TRBV7-3	14	CASSLGSGANVLTF	TGTGCCAGCAGCTTAGGTTCTGGGGCCAACGTCCTGACTTTC
TRBJ2-4	NA	TRBD1	TRBV28	12	CASSIGQGADYF	TGTGCCAGCAGTATCGGACAGGGGGCTGATTACTTC
TRBJ1-4	NA	TRBD1	TRBV18	14	CASSPGQGNEKLFF	TGTGCCAGCTCACCCGGACAGGGGAATGAAAAACTGTTTTTT